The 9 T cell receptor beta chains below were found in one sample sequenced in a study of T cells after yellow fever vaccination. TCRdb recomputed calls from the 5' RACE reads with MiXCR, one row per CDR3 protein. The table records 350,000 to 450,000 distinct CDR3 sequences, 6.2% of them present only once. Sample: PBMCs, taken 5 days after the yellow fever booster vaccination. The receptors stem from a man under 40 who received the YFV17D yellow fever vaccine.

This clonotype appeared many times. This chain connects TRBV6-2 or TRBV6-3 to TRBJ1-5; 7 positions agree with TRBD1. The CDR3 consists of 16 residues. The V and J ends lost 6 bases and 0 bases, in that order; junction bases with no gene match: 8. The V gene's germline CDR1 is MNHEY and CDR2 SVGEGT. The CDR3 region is CASRHRDSYSNQPQHF. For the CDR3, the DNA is TGTGCCAGCAGACACCGGGACAGTTATAGCAATCAGCCCCAGCATTTT.

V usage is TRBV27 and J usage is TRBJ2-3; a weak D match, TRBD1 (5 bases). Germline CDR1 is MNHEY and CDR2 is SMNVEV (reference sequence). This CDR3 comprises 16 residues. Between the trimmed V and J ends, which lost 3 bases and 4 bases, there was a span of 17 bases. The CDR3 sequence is CASSFSGWRIADTQYF. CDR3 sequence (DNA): TGTGCCAGCAGTTTCTCAGGGTGGCGCATTGCAGATACGCAGTATTTT.

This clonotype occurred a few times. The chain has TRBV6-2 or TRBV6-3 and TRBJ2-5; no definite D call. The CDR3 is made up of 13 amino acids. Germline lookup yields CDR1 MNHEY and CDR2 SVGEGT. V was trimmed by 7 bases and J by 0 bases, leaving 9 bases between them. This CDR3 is CASTPANQETQYF. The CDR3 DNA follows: TGTGCCAGCACCCCGGCCAACCAAGAGACCCAGTACTTC.

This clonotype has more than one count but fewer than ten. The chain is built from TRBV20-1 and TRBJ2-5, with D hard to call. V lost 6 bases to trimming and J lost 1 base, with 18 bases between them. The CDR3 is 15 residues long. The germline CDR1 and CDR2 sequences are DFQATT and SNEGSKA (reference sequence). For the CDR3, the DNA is TGCAGTGCCATCCTTAACATGCCGGGCCAAGAGACCCAGTACTTC. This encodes CSAILNMPGQETQYF.

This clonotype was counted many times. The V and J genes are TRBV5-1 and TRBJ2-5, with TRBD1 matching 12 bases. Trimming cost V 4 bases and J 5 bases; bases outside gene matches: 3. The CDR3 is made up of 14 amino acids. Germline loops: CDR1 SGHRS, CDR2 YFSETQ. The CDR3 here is CASSGDRGRETQYF. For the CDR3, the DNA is TGCGCCAGCAGCGGGGACAGGGGGCGTGAGACCCAGTACTTC.

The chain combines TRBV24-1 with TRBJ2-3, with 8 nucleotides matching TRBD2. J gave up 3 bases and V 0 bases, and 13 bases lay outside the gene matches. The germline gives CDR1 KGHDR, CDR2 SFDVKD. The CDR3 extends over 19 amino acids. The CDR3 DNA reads TGTGCCACCAGTGATTTGTTAGGTTCGAGCGGGAGCAGGACAGATACGCAGTATTTT. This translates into CATSDLLGSSGSRTDTQYF.

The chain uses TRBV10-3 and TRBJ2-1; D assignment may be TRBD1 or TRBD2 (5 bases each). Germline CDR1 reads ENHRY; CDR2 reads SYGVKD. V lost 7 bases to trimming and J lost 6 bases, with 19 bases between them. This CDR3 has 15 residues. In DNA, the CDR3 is TGTGCCATCAAGCGCCCTACGGGGCCATCCAATGAGCAGTTCTTC. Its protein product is CAIKRPTGPSNEQFF.

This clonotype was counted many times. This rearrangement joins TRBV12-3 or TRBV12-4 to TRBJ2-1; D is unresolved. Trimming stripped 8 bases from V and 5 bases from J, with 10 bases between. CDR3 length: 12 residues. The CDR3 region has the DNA TGTGCCAGCGGGCCCGGAGACAATGAGCAGTTCTTC. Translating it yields CASGPGDNEQFF.

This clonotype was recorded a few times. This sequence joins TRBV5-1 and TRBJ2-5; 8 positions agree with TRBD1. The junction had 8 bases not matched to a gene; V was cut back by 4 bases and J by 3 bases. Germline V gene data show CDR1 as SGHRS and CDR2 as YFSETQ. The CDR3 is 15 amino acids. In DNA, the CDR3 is TGCGCCAGCAGCAGAGCCGGGACAGGAGAAGAGACCCAGTACTTC. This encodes CASSRAGTGEETQYF.